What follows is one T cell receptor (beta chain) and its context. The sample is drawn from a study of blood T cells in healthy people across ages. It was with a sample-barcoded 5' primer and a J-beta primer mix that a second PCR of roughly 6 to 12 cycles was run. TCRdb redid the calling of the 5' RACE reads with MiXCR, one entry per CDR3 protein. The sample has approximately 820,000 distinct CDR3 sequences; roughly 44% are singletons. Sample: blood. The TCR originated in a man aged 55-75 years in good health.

The CDR3 region has the DNA TGTGCCAGCCGAACGGGACAGCGCGGCACTGAAGCTTTCTTT. It yields the protein CASRTGQRGTEAFF. The V call is TRBV6-1, the J call TRBJ1-1, with 7 bases lining up with TRBD1. Germline trimming cut 8 bases from V and 4 bases from J; bases unmatched to any gene: 10. The CDR3 has 14 amino acids. Germline assignment: CDR1 MNHNS and CDR2 SASEGT.